The entry below describes one T cell receptor (beta chain). This record comes from a study of blood T cell repertoires in COVID-19. Original processing notes: From reference gene primer amplification, estimates of nucleated cell counts were derived. Profiled with immunoSEQ multiplex PCR; TCRdb holds only in-frame clones, not every one. V, J and clone size were drawn from that table, and D and trimming were deduced from the DNA. This sample has fewer than 120,000 clones, with approximately 82% found just once. Germline V gene data show CDR1 as SGHAT and CDR2 as FQNNGV. Trimming removed 5 bases at V and 5 bases at J, with 18 bases between. There are 15 residues in the CDR3.

Sequenced sample: peripheral blood. The TCR originated in a woman of 80 years or more with acute or convalescent COVID-19. The J gene is TRBJ1-1, the V gene TRBV11-2, with D possibly TRBD1 on 6 matching bases. CDR3 nucleotide sequence: TGTGCCAGCAGCGCCCGTCAACAGGGTTGGACTGAAGCTTTCTTT. This gives the protein CASSARQQGWTEAFF.